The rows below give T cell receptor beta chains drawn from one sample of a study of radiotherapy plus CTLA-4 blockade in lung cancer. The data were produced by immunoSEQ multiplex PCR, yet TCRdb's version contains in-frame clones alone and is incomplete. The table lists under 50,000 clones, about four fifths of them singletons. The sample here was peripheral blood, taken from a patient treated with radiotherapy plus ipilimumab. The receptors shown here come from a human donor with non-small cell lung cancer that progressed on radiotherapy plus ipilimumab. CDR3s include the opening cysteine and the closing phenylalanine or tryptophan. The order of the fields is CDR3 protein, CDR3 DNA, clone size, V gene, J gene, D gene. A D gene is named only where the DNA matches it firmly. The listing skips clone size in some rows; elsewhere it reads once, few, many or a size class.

CDR3aa: CASISGTSTDTQYF; CDR3nt: TGCGCCAGCATTAGCGGGACTAGCACAGATACGCAGTATTTT; abundance: -; v_gene: TRBV5-1; j_gene: TRBJ2-3; d_gene: TRBD2
CDR3aa: CASSQDFGTGNQPQHF; CDR3nt: TGTGCCAGCAGCCAAGATTTCGGGACAGGGAATCAGCCCCAGCATTTT; abundance: -; v_gene: TRBV4-2; j_gene: TRBJ1-5; d_gene: TRBD1
CDR3aa: CASSLDSGTVNYGYTF; CDR3nt: TGCGCCAGCAGCCTCGACTCCGGGACAGTTAACTATGGCTACACCTTC; abundance: once; v_gene: TRBV5-1; j_gene: TRBJ1-2; d_gene: TRBD1
CDR3aa: CASSLRPGTGNTGELFF; CDR3nt: TGTGCCAGCTCACTTCGTCCCGGGACAGGGAACACCGGGGAGCTGTTTTTT; abundance: -; v_gene: TRBV18; j_gene: TRBJ2-2; d_gene: TRBD1
CDR3aa: CATPMGQLNNYGYTF; CDR3nt: TGTGCCACCCCCATGGGACAGTTAAATAACTATGGCTACACCTTC; abundance: -; v_gene: TRBV2; j_gene: TRBJ1-2; d_gene: TRBD1
CDR3aa: CASSLGASGGVYEQYF; CDR3nt: TGTGCCAGCAGCTTGGGCGCTAGCGGGGGAGTCTACGAGCAGTACTTC; abundance: -; v_gene: TRBV5-4; j_gene: TRBJ2-7; d_gene: TRBD2
CDR3aa: CASSLVGENTGELFF; CDR3nt: TGTGCCAGCAGCTTAGTCGGGGAGAACACCGGGGAGCTGTTTTTT; abundance: -; v_gene: TRBV7-2; j_gene: TRBJ2-2; d_gene: -
CDR3aa: CASSSEASNQPQHF; CDR3nt: TGTGCCAGCAGTTCGGAGGCAAGCAATCAGCCCCAGCATTTT; abundance: many; v_gene: TRBV9; j_gene: TRBJ1-5; d_gene: -
CDR3aa: CASSLGQDAYEQYF; CDR3nt: TGTGCCAGCAGCCTGGGACAGGACGCCTACGAGCAGTACTTC; abundance: -; v_gene: TRBV5-4; j_gene: TRBJ2-7; d_gene: TRBD1
CDR3aa: CASSASGEGSTEAFF; CDR3nt: TGCGCCAGCAGCGCCTCGGGGGAAGGTTCCACTGAAGCTTTCTTT; abundance: -; v_gene: TRBV5-1; j_gene: TRBJ1-1; d_gene: -
CDR3aa: CASSRQGAQETQYF; CDR3nt: TGTGCCAGCAGCCGACAGGGGGCACAAGAGACCCAGTACTTC; abundance: -; v_gene: TRBV7-2; j_gene: TRBJ2-5; d_gene: TRBD1
CDR3aa: CASSLGRVSYEQYF; CDR3nt: TGCGCCAGCAGCTTGGGCAGGGTGTCGTACGAGCAGTACTTC; abundance: -; v_gene: TRBV5-1; j_gene: TRBJ2-7; d_gene: -
CDR3aa: CASSSQGFGNTIYF; CDR3nt: TGTGCCAGCAGTTCTCAGGGTTTTGGAAACACCATATATTTT; abundance: -; v_gene: TRBV6-6; j_gene: TRBJ1-3; d_gene: -
CDR3aa: CEAGTENSPLHF; CDR3nt: TGCGAGGCCGGGACAGAGAATTCACCCCTCCACTTT; abundance: -; v_gene: TRBV9; j_gene: TRBJ1-6; d_gene: TRBD1
CDR3aa: CASSSPRGAPSGANVLTF; CDR3nt: TGTGCCAGCAGCTCCCCGCGGGGGGCCCCCTCTGGGGCCAACGTCCTGACTTTC; abundance: once; v_gene: TRBV7-2; j_gene: TRBJ2-6; d_gene: TRBD2
CDR3aa: CASSPGQNLGYTF; CDR3nt: TGCGCCAGCAGCCCGGGACAGAACCTGGGCTACACCTTC; abundance: -; v_gene: TRBV4-1; j_gene: TRBJ1-2; d_gene: TRBD1
CDR3aa: CASSDAVSQPQHF; CDR3nt: TGCGCCAGCAGTGATGCGGTGAGTCAGCCCCAGCATTTT; abundance: -; v_gene: TRBV10-2; j_gene: TRBJ1-5; d_gene: -
CDR3aa: CASSLGTTNEKLFF; CDR3nt: TGTGCCAGCAGCTTAGGCACAACGAATGAAAAACTGTTTTTT; abundance: -; v_gene: TRBV7-2; j_gene: TRBJ1-4; d_gene: -
CDR3aa: CASSPGTSGGPHQETQYF; CDR3nt: TGCGCCAGCAGCCCCGGGACTAGCGGGGGGCCACACCAAGAGACCCAGTACTTC; abundance: -; v_gene: TRBV5-1; j_gene: TRBJ2-5; d_gene: TRBD2
CDR3aa: CASSQGLATDTQYF; CDR3nt: TGTGCCAGCAGCCAGGGACTAGCGACAGATACGCAGTATTTT; abundance: few; v_gene: TRBV14; j_gene: TRBJ2-3; d_gene: TRBD2
CDR3aa: CASSIGTDRAGLTVKLFF; CDR3nt: TGTGCCAGTAGTATAGGAACCGACAGGGCAGGTCTTACGGTAAAGCTGTTTTTT; abundance: once; v_gene: TRBV19; j_gene: TRBJ2-2; d_gene: TRBD1
CDR3aa: CASSQVQGWNYGYTF; CDR3nt: TGTGCCAGCAGCCAAGTTCAGGGATGGAACTATGGCTACACCTTC; abundance: -; v_gene: TRBV14; j_gene: TRBJ1-2; d_gene: -
CDR3aa: CASFDHGTGGADTQYF; CDR3nt: TGCGCCAGCTTCGACCACGGGACAGGGGGCGCGGATACGCAGTATTTT; abundance: -; v_gene: TRBV5-1; j_gene: TRBJ2-3; d_gene: TRBD1
CDR3aa: CASSQNYGPYTGELFF; CDR3nt: TGTGCCAGCAGCCAAAACTACGGTCCATACACCGGGGAGCTGTTTTTT; abundance: few; v_gene: TRBV4-2; j_gene: TRBJ2-2; d_gene: -
CDR3aa: CASSLEGSSPWSFF; CDR3nt: TGCGCCAGCAGCTTGGAAGGTAGCTCACCTTGGAGTTTCTTC; abundance: -; v_gene: TRBV5-1; j_gene: TRBJ2-1; d_gene: -
CDR3aa: CASSPREEARPQHF; CDR3nt: TGTGCCAGCAGCCCACGTGAGGAGGCCCGGCCCCAGCATTTT; abundance: -; v_gene: TRBV6-1; j_gene: TRBJ1-5; d_gene: -
CDR3aa: CASTDRVPPAYGYTF; CDR3nt: TGTGCCAGCACGGACAGGGTCCCCCCTGCCTATGGCTACACCTTC; abundance: -; v_gene: TRBV2; j_gene: TRBJ1-2; d_gene: TRBD1
CDR3aa: CASSYLDGAKNIQYF; CDR3nt: TGTGCCAGCAGTTACCTAGACGGTGCCAAAAACATTCAGTACTTC; abundance: -; v_gene: TRBV6-5; j_gene: TRBJ2-4; d_gene: -
CDR3aa: CASSVGTGLYGYTF; CDR3nt: TGTGCCAGCAGCGTAGGGACAGGACTCTATGGCTACACCTTC; abundance: -; v_gene: TRBV9; j_gene: TRBJ1-2; d_gene: TRBD1
CDR3aa: CASSPDGGHYTF; CDR3nt: TGTGCCAGCAGCCCGGACGGGGGGCACTACACCTTC; abundance: -; v_gene: TRBV5-5; j_gene: TRBJ1-2; d_gene: -
CDR3aa: CASSFMTGGSADEQFF; CDR3nt: TGTGCCAGCAGCTTCATGACAGGGGGGTCTGCCGATGAGCAGTTCTTC; abundance: -; v_gene: TRBV5-6; j_gene: TRBJ2-1; d_gene: TRBD1
CDR3aa: CASSEAVVSGGTDTQYF; CDR3nt: TGTGCCAGCAGTGAGGCGGTGGTTAGCGGGGGAACAGATACGCAGTATTTT; abundance: few; v_gene: TRBV6-1; j_gene: TRBJ2-3; d_gene: TRBD2
CDR3aa: CASRPGDLAKNIQYF; CDR3nt: TGTGCCAGCAGGCCCGGGGATTTAGCCAAAAACATTCAGTACTTC; abundance: -; v_gene: TRBV28; j_gene: TRBJ2-4; d_gene: -
CDR3aa: CASSPGGPAEAFF; CDR3nt: TGTGCCAGCTCACCCGGGGGGCCGGCTGAAGCTTTCTTT; abundance: few; v_gene: TRBV18; j_gene: TRBJ1-1; d_gene: -
CDR3aa: CASSPQGGAEAFF; CDR3nt: TGTGCCAGCAGTCCCCAGGGGGGAGCTGAAGCTTTCTTT; abundance: -; v_gene: TRBV6-1; j_gene: TRBJ1-1; d_gene: TRBD1
CDR3aa: CASTGTSGGSNNEQFF; CDR3nt: TGTGCCAGTACTGGGACTAGCGGGGGGTCTAACAATGAGCAGTTCTTC; abundance: once; v_gene: TRBV19; j_gene: TRBJ2-1; d_gene: TRBD2
CDR3aa: CASSQEGSVNEQFF; CDR3nt: TGTGCCAGCAGCCAAGAAGGGAGTGTCAATGAGCAGTTCTTC; abundance: -; v_gene: TRBV4-2; j_gene: TRBJ2-1; d_gene: -
CDR3aa: CASSRWGRNSNQPQHF; CDR3nt: TGTGCCAGCAGCCGGTGGGGGAGGAATAGCAATCAGCCCCAGCATTTT; abundance: -; v_gene: TRBV7-8; j_gene: TRBJ1-5; d_gene: -
CDR3aa: CASSVDVLGELFF; CDR3nt: TGTGCCAGCAGCGTAGATGTCCTCGGGGAGCTGTTTTTT; abundance: -; v_gene: TRBV9; j_gene: TRBJ2-2; d_gene: -
CDR3aa: CASSSGETQYF; CDR3nt: TGTGCCAGCAGCTCCGGAGAGACCCAGTACTTC; abundance: -; v_gene: TRBV9; j_gene: TRBJ2-5; d_gene: -
CDR3aa: CASNQASGGFGSGQFF; CDR3nt: TGTGCCAGCAATCAGGCTAGCGGGGGGTTCGGGAGTGGGCAGTTCTTC; abundance: few; v_gene: TRBV2; j_gene: TRBJ2-1; d_gene: TRBD2
CDR3aa: CASSTGTVPNYGYTF; CDR3nt: TGCGCCAGCAGCACTGGGACAGTCCCTAACTATGGCTACACCTTC; abundance: -; v_gene: TRBV5-1; j_gene: TRBJ1-2; d_gene: TRBD1
CDR3aa: CASRGQGGDTQYF; CDR3nt: TGTGCCAGCAGGGGACAGGGGGGAGATACGCAGTATTTT; abundance: -; v_gene: TRBV25-1; j_gene: TRBJ2-3; d_gene: TRBD1
CDR3aa: CASSPWGRLEAFF; CDR3nt: TGTGCCAGCAGCCCCTGGGGGCGCCTTGAAGCTTTCTTT; abundance: -; v_gene: TRBV11-2; j_gene: TRBJ1-1; d_gene: -
CDR3aa: CASSLGGSYNEQFF; CDR3nt: TGTGCCAGCAGCTTAGGGGGGTCGTACAATGAGCAGTTCTTC; abundance: -; v_gene: TRBV7-3; j_gene: TRBJ2-1; d_gene: -
CDR3aa: CASSSKMPGQVGTDTQYF; CDR3nt: TGTGCCAGCAGCTCCAAGATGCCGGGACAGGTGGGCACAGATACGCAGTATTTT; abundance: once; v_gene: TRBV5-5; j_gene: TRBJ2-3; d_gene: TRBD1
CDR3aa: CAIKGGTGRGETQYF; CDR3nt: TGTGCCATCAAGGGGGGGACGGGAAGAGGAGAGACCCAGTACTTC; abundance: once; v_gene: TRBV10-3; j_gene: TRBJ2-5; d_gene: -
CDR3aa: CASQDSGNNYGYTF; CDR3nt: TGTGCCAGCCAAGACTCGGGGAATAACTATGGCTACACCTTC; abundance: -; v_gene: TRBV18; j_gene: TRBJ1-2; d_gene: -
CDR3aa: CASSPLAGGGYNEQFF; CDR3nt: TGTGCCAGCAGTCCTCTAGCGGGGGGGGGCTACAATGAGCAGTTCTTC; abundance: -; v_gene: TRBV2; j_gene: TRBJ2-1; d_gene: TRBD2
CDR3aa: CASRGTGVSYEQYF; CDR3nt: TGTGCCAGCCGCGGGACAGGGGTCTCCTACGAGCAGTACTTC; abundance: -; v_gene: TRBV2; j_gene: TRBJ2-7; d_gene: TRBD1
CDR3aa: CASSPIRKADYGYTF; CDR3nt: TGTGCCAGCAGCCCGATTAGGAAGGCGGACTATGGCTACACCTTC; abundance: -; v_gene: TRBV7-2; j_gene: TRBJ1-2; d_gene: -
CDR3aa: CAIRPLAGGQNEQFF; CDR3nt: TGTGCCATCAGGCCCCTAGCGGGGGGGCAAAATGAGCAGTTCTTC; abundance: few; v_gene: TRBV10-3; j_gene: TRBJ2-1; d_gene: TRBD2
CDR3aa: CASSIDRGGGGNTIYF; CDR3nt: TGTGCCAGTAGTATCGATAGAGGTGGAGGCGGAAACACCATATATTTT; abundance: -; v_gene: TRBV19; j_gene: TRBJ1-3; d_gene: -
CDR3aa: CASSGTGGLYNEQFF; CDR3nt: TGTGCCAGCAGTGGAACGGGGGGGCTCTACAATGAGCAGTTCTTC; abundance: -; v_gene: TRBV2; j_gene: TRBJ2-1; d_gene: TRBD2